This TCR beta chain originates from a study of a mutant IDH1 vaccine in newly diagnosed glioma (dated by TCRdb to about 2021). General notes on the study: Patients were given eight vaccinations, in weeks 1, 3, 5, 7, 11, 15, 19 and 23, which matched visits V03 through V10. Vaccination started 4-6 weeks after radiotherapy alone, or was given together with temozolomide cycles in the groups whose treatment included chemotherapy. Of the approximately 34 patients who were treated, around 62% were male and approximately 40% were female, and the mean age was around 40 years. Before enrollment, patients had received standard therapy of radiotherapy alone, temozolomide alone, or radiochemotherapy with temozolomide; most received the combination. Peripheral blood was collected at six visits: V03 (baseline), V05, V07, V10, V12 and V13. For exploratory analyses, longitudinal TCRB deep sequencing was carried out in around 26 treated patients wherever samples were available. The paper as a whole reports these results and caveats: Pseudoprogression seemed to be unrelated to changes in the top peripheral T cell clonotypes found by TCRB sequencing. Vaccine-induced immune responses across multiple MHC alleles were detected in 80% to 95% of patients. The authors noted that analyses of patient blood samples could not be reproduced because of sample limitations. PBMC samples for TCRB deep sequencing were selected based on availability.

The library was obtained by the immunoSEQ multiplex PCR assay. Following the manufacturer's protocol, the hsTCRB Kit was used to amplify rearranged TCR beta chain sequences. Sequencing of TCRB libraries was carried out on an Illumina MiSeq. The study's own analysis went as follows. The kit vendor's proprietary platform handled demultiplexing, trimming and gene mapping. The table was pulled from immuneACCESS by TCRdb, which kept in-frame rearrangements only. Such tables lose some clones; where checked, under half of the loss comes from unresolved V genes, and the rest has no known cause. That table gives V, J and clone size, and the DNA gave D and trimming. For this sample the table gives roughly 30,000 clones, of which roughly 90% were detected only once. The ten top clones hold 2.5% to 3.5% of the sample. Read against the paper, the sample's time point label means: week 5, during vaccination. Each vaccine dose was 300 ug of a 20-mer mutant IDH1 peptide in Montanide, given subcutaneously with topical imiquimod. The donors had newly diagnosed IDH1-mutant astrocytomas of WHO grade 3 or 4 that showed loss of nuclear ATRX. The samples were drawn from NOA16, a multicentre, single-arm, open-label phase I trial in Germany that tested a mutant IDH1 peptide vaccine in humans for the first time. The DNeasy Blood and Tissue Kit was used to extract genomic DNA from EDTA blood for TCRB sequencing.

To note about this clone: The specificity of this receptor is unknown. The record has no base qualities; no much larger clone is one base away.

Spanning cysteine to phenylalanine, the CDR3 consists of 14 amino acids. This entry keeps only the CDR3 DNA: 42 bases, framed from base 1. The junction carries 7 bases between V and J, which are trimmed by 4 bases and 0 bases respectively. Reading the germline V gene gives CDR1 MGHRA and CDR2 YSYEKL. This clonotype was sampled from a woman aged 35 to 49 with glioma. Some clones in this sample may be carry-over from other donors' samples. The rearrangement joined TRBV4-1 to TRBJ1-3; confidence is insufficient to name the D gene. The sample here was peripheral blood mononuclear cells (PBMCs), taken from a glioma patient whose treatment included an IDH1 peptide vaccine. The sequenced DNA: TGCGCCAGCAGCCGAACTCTCTCTGGAAACACCATATATTTT. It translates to CASSRTLSGNTIYF.